This T cell receptor (beta chain) was captured by sequencing in a study of radiotherapy plus CTLA-4 blockade in lung cancer. The protocol was immunoSEQ multiplex PCR, while the TCRdb copy is restricted to in-frame clones and leaves out a portion. The table shows approximately 77,000 clones, with 84% occurring only once. General study results and limits: Reports state that early shifts in blood T cell clones, with interferon-beta, best predicted response. Peripheral blood showed expansion of tumor-derived TCR clones after radiotherapy and ipilimumab.

Those with chemo-refractory metastatic non-small-cell lung cancer were treated with focal radiation combined with CTLA-4 blockade using ipilimumab. As concerns this clone: Antigen unknown.

This CDR3 is 14 amino acids long. Germline CDR1 and CDR2: LNHDA and SQIVND (reference sequence). Trimming stripped 1 base from V and 3 bases from J, with 10 bases between. Sequencing was performed on peripheral blood, taken from a patient treated with radiotherapy plus ipilimumab. The receptor's source is a human donor with non-small cell lung cancer who had stable disease on radiotherapy plus ipilimumab. The rearrangement links TRBV19 to TRBJ2-7; possibly TRBD2 for D (5 bases). The CDR3 spells CASSIAWTVYEQYF. The CDR3 coding sequence is TGTGCCAGTAGTATAGCATGGACTGTCTACGAGCAGTACTTC.